What follows are 23 T cell receptor beta chains derived from one specimen sequenced in a study of T cells in Graves' hyperthyroidism and ophthalmopathy. Template material for amplifying TCR beta CDR3 regions consisted of RNA transcripts. HTBI primers were employed in a first-round RT-PCR of the TCR CDR3. Each CDR3 protein is one row after TCRdb ran MiXCR on the multiplex PCR reads. The data contain 190,000 or so distinct CDR3 sequences, about 18% of them singletons. Sequencing used blood. The source of these receptors is a man in his forties with Graves' hyperthyroidism.

This clonotype was found many times. The V call is TRBV5-1, the J call TRBJ2-1; the D is unclear. Germline values: CDR1 SGHRS, CDR2 YFSETQ. V lost 0 bases to trimming and J lost 4 bases, with 8 bases between them. The length of the CDR3 is 14 residues. In nucleotides, the CDR3 is TGCGCCAGCAGCTTGGGTAGAAATTACAATGAGCAGTTCTTC. Translation: CASSLGRNYNEQFF. Together with reference TRBV5-1 and TRBJ2-1, the CDR3 gives the full variable domain: KAGVTQTPRYLIKTRGQQVTLSCSPISGHRSVSWYQQTPGQGLQFLFEYFSETQRNKGNFPGRFSGRQFSNSRSEMNVSTLELGDSALYLCASSLGRNYNEQFFGPGTRLTVL.

This clonotype has just a few counts. The rearrangement joins TRBV19 to TRBJ1-1; D gene unclear. The CDR3 spans 14 residues. From germline, CDR1 is LNHDA and CDR2 SQIVND (reference sequence). V was clipped by 1 base and J by 0 bases, with 6 bases between them. CDR3: CASSIVSVNTEAFF. CDR3 nucleotides: TGTGCCAGTAGTATAGTTTCAGTGAACACTGAAGCTTTCTTT.

This sequence joins TRBV15 and TRBJ1-1; weak D call: TRBD1 (5 bases). This CDR3 is built from 14 residues. V lost 1 base and J 7 bases, leaving 13 bases between the germline ends. In germline, CDR1 is LNHNV, CDR2 YYDKDF (reference sequence). The CDR3 protein is CATSRAWQGREAFF. Here the CDR3 DNA reads TGTGCCACCAGCAGAGCTTGGCAGGGACGTGAAGCTTTCTTT.

This clonotype was observed many times. This rearrangement joins TRBV12-3 or TRBV12-4 to TRBJ2-2; TRBD1 matches at 7 bases. J was trimmed by 5 bases and V by 1 base; bases with no gene match: 1. The CDR3 is 14 amino acids. The CDR3 sequence is CASSLEGATGELFF. The CDR3 nucleotides read TGTGCCAGCAGTTTAGAGGGGGCTACCGGGGAGCTGTTTTTT.

This clonotype has a handful of counts. The CDR3 spells CASSLGWGGSYEQYF. Here the CDR3 DNA reads TGTGCCAGCAGCTTAGGTTGGGGGGGATCCTACGAGCAGTACTTC. The chain recombines TRBV7-9 with TRBJ2-7; 7 bases match TRBD2. With V trimmed by 1 base and J by 1 base, 4 bases remained unmatched. This CDR3 contains 15 residues. Germline values: CDR1 SEHNR, CDR2 FQNEAQ (reference sequence).

This clonotype was recorded at least ten times. J is TRBJ1-1 and V is TRBV24-1; D might be TRBD1 (5 bases). Germline V CDR1 and CDR2: KGHDR, SFDVKD. V dropped 0 bases and J dropped 6 bases, with 7 bases sitting between them. The CDR3 contains 13 residues. CDR3 sequence (DNA): TGTGCCACCAGTGATTTGCGGGACTCTGAAGCTTTCTTT. This translates into CATSDLRDSEAFF.

CDR3 nucleotide sequence: TGTGCCAGCAGTCGGACTAGCGGGGGCGGGGAGCTGTTTTTT. It yields the protein CASSRTSGGGELFF. The chain uses TRBV2 and TRBJ2-2, with TRBD2 matching 13 bases. The germline CDR1 and CDR2 sequences are SNHLY and FYNNEI. The CDR3 runs 14 residues. With 5 bases clipped from V and 7 bases from J, the junction kept 1 base outside the gene matches.

The V and J genes are TRBV4-2 and TRBJ1-4; D call uncertain. The CDR3 spans 13 residues. Trimming stripped 1 base from V and 15 bases from J, with 15 bases between. The germline gives CDR1 LGHNA, CDR2 YNFKEQ. CDR3 loop: CASSQVLGRSMFF. In DNA, the CDR3 is TGTGCCAGCAGCCAAGTTTTAGGCCGTTCGATGTTTTTT.

Notes on this clonotype: Since a much larger clone is just one base distant, this may be a read error. V gene TRBV6-2 or TRBV6-3 combines with J gene TRBJ2-2; possible D gene TRBD1, 6 bases. Germline CDR1 is MNHEY and CDR2 is SVGEGT. The CDR3 extends over 13 amino acids. The CDR3 region is CAIRTENTVELFF. In nucleotides, the CDR3 is TGTGCCATCAGGACAGAGAACACCGTGGAGCTGTTTTTT.

The sample holds many counts of this clonotype. The chain has TRBV10-1 and TRBJ2-1, with D possibly TRBD1 on 5 matching bases. There are 13 residues in the CDR3. Trimming took off 3 bases at V and 4 bases at J, with 7 bases between the two ends. From germline, CDR1 is WNHNN and CDR2 SYGVQD (reference sequence). This CDR3 reads CASSEGEYNEQFF. The CDR3 DNA reads TGCGCCAGCAGTGAAGGGGAATACAATGAGCAGTTCTTC.

In its sample, this clonotype was seen a few times. CDR3 DNA sequence: TGTGCCAGCAGACATGACAGGGGTGATTGGGGCTACACCTTC. Translated: CASRHDRGDWGYTF. The V call is TRBV9, the J call TRBJ1-2, with TRBD1 matching over 8 bases. CDR1 is SGDLS and CDR2 is YYNGEE in the germline V gene. V gave up 5 bases and J gave up 8 bases; unmatched junction bases: 11. This CDR3 has 14 amino acids.

The chain recombines TRBV7-2 with TRBJ2-3; 9 positions agree with TRBD2. The CDR3 runs to 15 residues. J lost 10 bases, V lost 5 bases, and 13 bases had no gene match. The V gene's germline CDR1 is SGHTA and CDR2 FQGNSA. The CDR3 reads CASSRVAGEGWAQYF. The CDR3, as DNA: TGTGCCAGCAGCCGAGTAGCGGGAGAGGGGTGGGCGCAGTATTTT.

Many counts were recorded for this clonotype. The gene calls are TRBV7-8 and TRBJ1-1; D may be TRBD1 (6 bases). The length of the CDR3 is 15 residues. Germline loops: CDR1 SGHVS, CDR2 FQNEAQ. Trimming removed 2 bases from V and 0 bases from J, with 10 bases in between. The DNA for the CDR3 is TGTGCCAGCAGCTTACAGGGACATATGAACACTGAAGCTTTCTTT. It is translated as CASSLQGHMNTEAFF.

This clonotype was recorded many times. The chain recombines TRBV28 with TRBJ1-1; no definite D call. CDR1 is MDHEN, CDR2 SYDVKM, per germline. The ends were cut back, 1 base at V and 3 bases at J, with 6 bases in the middle. The CDR3 runs to 13 residues. The CDR3 reads CASSLYRDTEAFF. The DNA of the CDR3 is TGTGCCAGCAGTTTATACAGAGACACTGAAGCTTTCTTT.

The rearrangement links TRBV20-1 to TRBJ1-5, with D perhaps matching TRBD1 (5 bases). This CDR3 spans 13 amino acids. Per germline, CDR1 DFQATT and CDR2 SNEGSKA (reference sequence). V shed 6 bases and J shed 5 bases, with 14 bases lying between them. CDR3 loop: CSAGGGVDQPQHF. In nucleotides, the CDR3 is TGCAGTGCGGGGGGAGGGGTCGATCAGCCCCAGCATTTT.

This clonotype was picked up a small number of times. The chain joins TRBV5-4 to TRBJ1-5, with no clear D. Trimming left V 3 bases short and J 1 base short, with 11 bases between. Germline CDR1 is SGHNT and CDR2 is YYREEE (reference sequence). The CDR3 consists of 15 residues. The CDR3 reads CASSYDIDSNQPQHF. The CDR3 bases are TGTGCCAGCAGCTACGACATTGACAGCAATCAGCCCCAGCATTTT. The entire variable domain, with the rest obtained from reference TRBV5-4 and TRBJ1-5, is as follows: ETGVTQSPTHLIKTRGQQVTLRCSSQSGHNTVSWYQQALGQGPQFIFQYYREEENGRGNFPPRFSGLQFPNYSSELNVNALELDDSALYLCASSYDIDSNQPQHFGDGTRLSIL.

In this sample, this clonotype turned up a few times. J is TRBJ2-2 and V is TRBV29-1; 9 positions match TRBD2. The germline CDR1 and CDR2 sequences are SQVTM and ANQGSEA. The CDR3 has 15 residues. The V and J ends lost 6 bases and 8 bases, in that order; junction bases with no gene match: 13. The CDR3 loop is CSVWSAGGPRGELFF. CDR3 sequence (DNA): TGCAGCGTCTGGTCTGCGGGGGGGCCCAGGGGGGAGCTGTTTTTT.

This clonotype was counted between two and nine times. A much larger clone differs by one base, so this may be a read error. The CDR3 does not end in the conserved phenylalanine or tryptophan, so this is likely a read error. The gene calls are TRBV7-2 and TRBJ1-1, with 9 positions matching TRBD1. Germline V gives CDR1 SGHTA, CDR2 FQGNSA. With V trimmed by 7 bases and J by 0 bases, 9 bases remained unmatched. The CDR3 runs to 16 residues. CDR3: CASIQMTGGMNTEAFL. The DNA of the CDR3 is TGTGCCAGCATACAAATGACAGGGGGGATGAACACTGAAGCTTTCCTT.

This clonotype was seen repeatedly, ten times or more. V gene TRBV20-1 combines with J gene TRBJ2-3; 8 bases align to TRBD2. J gave up 2 bases and V 0 bases, and 4 bases lay outside the gene matches. CDR1 is DFQATT, CDR2 SNEGSKA, per germline (reference sequence). CDR3 size: 15 residues. The CDR3 sequence: CSARDTGGNTDTQYF. CDR3 coding DNA: TGCAGTGCTAGAGATACGGGGGGGAACACAGATACGCAGTATTTT.

This clonotype was found many times. CDR3 sequence reads: CASSEQGSDSGYTF. In DNA, the CDR3 is TGTGCCAGCAGTGAACAGGGGAGTGACTCCGGCTACACCTTC. This sequence joins TRBV2 and TRBJ1-2, with D possibly matching TRBD1 (6 bases). CDR1 is SNHLY and CDR2 is FYNNEI in the germline V gene. V lost 2 bases and J 8 bases, leaving 15 bases between the germline ends. The CDR3 consists of 14 residues.

In its sample, this clonotype was seen many times. The J gene is TRBJ1-2, the V gene TRBV3-1; maybe TRBD1 (6 bases). Germline V gene data show CDR1 as LGHDT and CDR2 as YNNKEL (reference sequence). V lost 4 bases and J 2 bases, leaving 8 bases between the germline ends. The CDR3 length is 13 residues. The CDR3 protein is CASSRTGNYGYTF. CDR3 sequence (DNA): TGTGCCAGCAGCCGAACAGGGAACTATGGCTACACCTTC.

This clonotype showed up just a few times. This chain uses TRBV4-3 with TRBJ2-3, with 8 positions matching TRBD1. Germline trimming cut 3 bases from V and 2 bases from J; bases unmatched to any gene: 13. Germline V lookup: CDR1 LGHNA, CDR2 YSLEER. This CDR3 contains 18 residues. The CDR3 DNA sequence: TGCGCCAGCAGCCAGGCTCTAGGGACAGGATTTTTCACAGATACGCAGTATTTT. Translating it yields CASSQALGTGFFTDTQYF.

This chain uses TRBV20-1 with TRBJ2-7, with D perhaps TRBD1 (6 bases). Deletions cut 1 base from V and 2 bases from J, with 12 bases between. The V gene's germline CDR1 is DFQATT and CDR2 SNEGSKA (reference sequence). This CDR3 has 14 amino acids. The CDR3 reads CSARALGQPYEQYF. CDR3 sequence (DNA): TGCAGTGCTAGAGCTTTGGGACAACCCTACGAGCAGTACTTC.